This is a list of T cell receptor beta chains from one sample in a study of T cell responses to AZD1222 COVID-19 vaccine. The table came from immunoSEQ multiplex PCR; TCRdb's copy has only in-frame clones and leaves some out. The data contain 100,000 or so clones, approximately 90% of them singletons. Sample: peripheral blood, taken on day 0 of AZD1222 vaccination. These receptors originate from an adult in good health. Each CDR3 is given with its conserved first and last residue. Fields, in order: D gene, clone size, V gene, J gene, CDR3 DNA, CDR3 protein. A D gene is named only where the DNA matches it firmly. Only part of the rows carry a size: once, few, many, or a class if the clone is expanded.

TRBD1,few,TRBV6-4,TRBJ2-1,TGTGCCAGCAGTGAGGACAGGTTGGGCTACAATGAGCAGTTCTTC,CASSEDRLGYNEQFF
TRBD2,.,TRBV6-4,TRBJ2-5,TGTGCCAGCCGCCTAGCGGGCCCCCAAGAGACCCAGTACTTC,CASRLAGPQETQYF
.,.,TRBV2,TRBJ2-2,TGTGCCAGCAGTCCAGGGGAGGTCGGGGAGCTGTTTTTT,CASSPGEVGELFF
TRBD2,.,TRBV6-5,TRBJ2-5,TGTGCCAGCAATGGGGGGAGGGCCCGAGAGACCCAGTACTTC,CASNGGRARETQYF
.,.,TRBV19,TRBJ2-1,TGTGCCAGTACCCAAGGACTCTCCTACAATGAGCAGTTCTTC,CASTQGLSYNEQFF
.,.,TRBV11-2,TRBJ2-5,TGTGCCAGCAGCTATTCTTTGGGGGAGACCCAGTACTTC,CASSYSLGETQYF
.,.,TRBV6-5,TRBJ2-1,TGTGCCAGCAGTTACCTACAGGGATCTTACAATGAGCAGTTCTTC,CASSYLQGSYNEQFF
.,.,TRBV7-8,TRBJ1-5,TGTGCCAGCAGCTTAGCCGGACAGCCGTTTCAGCCCCAGCATTTT,CASSLAGQPFQPQHF
TRBD1,.,TRBV11-2,TRBJ2-1,TGTGCCAGCAGCTCCGGGACAGGGGTTTCCAATGAGCAGTTCTTC,CASSSGTGVSNEQFF
.,.,TRBV5-6,TRBJ1-2,TGTGCCAGCAGCTCGCCCGGGTGGTCTAACTATGGCTACACCTTC,CASSSPGWSNYGYTF
TRBD1,.,TRBV5-1,TRBJ1-3,TGCGCCAGCAGCTTGGGTGGACAGGACTCTGGAAACACCATATATTTT,CASSLGGQDSGNTIYF
.,.,TRBV5-1,TRBJ1-2,TGCGCCAGCAGCTTTGGACAGAGTGGCTACACCTTC,CASSFGQSGYTF
.,few,TRBV19,TRBJ2-5,TGTGCCAGTACCCCGGCAGGTTTGGAAGAGACCCAGTACTTC,CASTPAGLEETQYF
.,.,TRBV6-4,TRBJ2-2,TGTGCCAGCAGTGCGGGACTGAACACCGGGGAGCTGTTTTTT,CASSAGLNTGELFF
TRBD1,.,TRBV19,TRBJ1-3,TGTGCCAGTAGATCGGGACAGACCTTAGACACCATATATTTT,CASRSGQTLDTIYF
.,.,TRBV4-2,TRBJ2-7,TGTGCCAGCAGCCAAGATGAGGACTATCCCAGCTCCTACGAGCAGTACTTC,CASSQDEDYPSSYEQYF
.,.,TRBV6-5,TRBJ2-7,TGTGCCACCAGGCCGTCTAGGACTTACGAGCAGTACTTC,CATRPSRTYEQYF
TRBD1,.,TRBV27,TRBJ1-1,TGTGCCAGCAGTTTCGGAGGGGGACAGGGAGCTTTCTTT,CASSFGGGQGAFF
.,.,TRBV19,TRBJ1-1,TGTGCCAGTAGTATAACTGAAGGAGCTGAAGCTTTCTTT,CASSITEGAEAFF
TRBD2,.,TRBV30,TRBJ2-7,TGTGCCTGGGGGCTAGCGGCCTACGAGCAGTACTTC,CAWGLAAYEQYF
.,few,TRBV7-3,TRBJ2-2,TGTGCCAGCAGCCTGTCGACTAGTGGCACCGGGGAGCTGTTTTTT,CASSLSTSGTGELFF
.,.,TRBV28,TRBJ1-4,TGTGCCAGCAGTGCCCCGGGACGTGGTGAAAAACTGTTTTTT,CASSAPGRGEKLFF
.,.,TRBV11-2,TRBJ1-1,.,CASSWGEGSTF
.,.,TRBV29-1,TRBJ1-1,TGCAGCGTTGAACCCTTTAAACACGACACTGAAGCTTTCTTT,CSVEPFKHDTEAFF
TRBD1,.,TRBV10-3,TRBJ1-1,TGTGCCATCAGCCGGGACAGAAACACTGAAGCTTTCTTT,CAISRDRNTEAFF
.,.,TRBV7-6,TRBJ2-7,TGTGCCAGCAGCTTAGACGCTCAAGGACCCACTCGGCAGTACTTC,CASSLDAQGPTRQYF